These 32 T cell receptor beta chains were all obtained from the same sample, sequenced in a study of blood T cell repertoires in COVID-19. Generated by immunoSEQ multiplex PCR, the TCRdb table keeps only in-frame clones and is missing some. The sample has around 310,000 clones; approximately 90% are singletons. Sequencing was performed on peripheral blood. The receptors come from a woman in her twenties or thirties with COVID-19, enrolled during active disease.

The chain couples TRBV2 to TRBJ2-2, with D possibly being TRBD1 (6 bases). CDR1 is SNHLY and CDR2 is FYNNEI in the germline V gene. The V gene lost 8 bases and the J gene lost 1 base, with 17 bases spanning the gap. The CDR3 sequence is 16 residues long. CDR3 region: CASVRNGQLNTGELFF. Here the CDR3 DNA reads TGTGCCAGCGTTAGAAATGGACAGTTGAACACCGGGGAGCTGTTTTTT.

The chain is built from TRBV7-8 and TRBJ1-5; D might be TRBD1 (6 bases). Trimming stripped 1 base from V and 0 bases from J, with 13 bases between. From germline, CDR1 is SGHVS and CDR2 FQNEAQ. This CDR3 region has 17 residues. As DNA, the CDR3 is TGTGCCAGCAGCTTAGTAAGGACAGCGGCTAGCAATCAGCCCCAGCATTTT. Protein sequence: CASSLVRTAASNQPQHF.

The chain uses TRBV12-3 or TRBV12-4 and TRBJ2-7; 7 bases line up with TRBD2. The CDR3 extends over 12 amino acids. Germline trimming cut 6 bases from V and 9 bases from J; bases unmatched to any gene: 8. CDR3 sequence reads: CASSREWGGQYF. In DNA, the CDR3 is TGTGCCAGCAGCCGAGAATGGGGGGGGCAGTACTTC.

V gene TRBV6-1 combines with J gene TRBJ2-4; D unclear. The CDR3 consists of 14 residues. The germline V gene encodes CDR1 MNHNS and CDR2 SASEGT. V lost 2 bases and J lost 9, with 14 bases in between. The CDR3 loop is CASSEPQTFSIQYF. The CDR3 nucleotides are TGTGCCAGCAGTGAACCCCAGACTTTTAGCATTCAGTACTTC.

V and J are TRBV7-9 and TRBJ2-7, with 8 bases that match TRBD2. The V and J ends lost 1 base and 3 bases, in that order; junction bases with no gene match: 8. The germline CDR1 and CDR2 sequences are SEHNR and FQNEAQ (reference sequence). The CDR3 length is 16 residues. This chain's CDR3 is CASSLGIGRADYEQYF. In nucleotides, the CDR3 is TGTGCCAGCAGCTTAGGTATCGGGAGGGCGGACTACGAGCAGTACTTC. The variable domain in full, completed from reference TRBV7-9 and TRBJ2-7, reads DTGVSQNPRHKITKRGQNVTFRCDPISEHNRLYWYRQTLGQGPEFLTYFQNEAQLEKSRLLSDRFSAERPKGSFSTLEIQRTEQGDSAMYLCASSLGIGRADYEQYFGPGTRLTVT.

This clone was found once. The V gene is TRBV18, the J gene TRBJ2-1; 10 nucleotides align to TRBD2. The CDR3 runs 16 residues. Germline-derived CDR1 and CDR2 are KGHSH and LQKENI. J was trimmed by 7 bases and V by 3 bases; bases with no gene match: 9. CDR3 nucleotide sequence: TGTGCCAGCTCACCCCCAGGAGCGGGAGGGCTGAATGAGCAGTTCTTC. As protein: CASSPPGAGGLNEQFF.

The CDR3 reads CASSVRRQAEAFF. The CDR3 DNA is TGCGCCAGCAGCGTTCGTAGGCAGGCCGAAGCTTTCTTT. The chain has TRBV5-1 and TRBJ1-1; D unresolved. CDR1 and CDR2 (germline): SGHRS, YFSETQ. Trimming left V 4 bases short and J 8 bases short, with 15 bases between. This CDR3 comprises 13 residues.

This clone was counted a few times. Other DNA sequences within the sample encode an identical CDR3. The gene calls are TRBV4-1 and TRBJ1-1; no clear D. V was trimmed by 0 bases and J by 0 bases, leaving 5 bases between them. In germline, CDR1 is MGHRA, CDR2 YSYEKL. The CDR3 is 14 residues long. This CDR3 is CASSQESLNTEAFF. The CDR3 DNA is TGCGCCAGCAGCCAAGAGAGTCTGAACACTGAAGCTTTCTTT.

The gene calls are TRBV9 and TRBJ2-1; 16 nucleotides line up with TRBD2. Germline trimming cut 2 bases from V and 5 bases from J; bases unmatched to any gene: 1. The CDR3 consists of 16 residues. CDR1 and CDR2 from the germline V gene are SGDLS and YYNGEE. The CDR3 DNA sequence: TGTGCCAGCAGCGTGGGACTAGCGGGAGGGGACAATGAGCAGTTCTTC. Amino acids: CASSVGLAGGDNEQFF.

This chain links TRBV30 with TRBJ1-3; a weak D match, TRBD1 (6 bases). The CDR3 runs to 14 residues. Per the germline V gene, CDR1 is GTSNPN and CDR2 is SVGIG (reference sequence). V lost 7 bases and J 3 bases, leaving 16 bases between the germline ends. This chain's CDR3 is CASNGGAGGNTIYF. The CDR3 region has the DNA TGTGCCTCCAATGGGGGGGCTGGTGGAAACACCATATATTTT.

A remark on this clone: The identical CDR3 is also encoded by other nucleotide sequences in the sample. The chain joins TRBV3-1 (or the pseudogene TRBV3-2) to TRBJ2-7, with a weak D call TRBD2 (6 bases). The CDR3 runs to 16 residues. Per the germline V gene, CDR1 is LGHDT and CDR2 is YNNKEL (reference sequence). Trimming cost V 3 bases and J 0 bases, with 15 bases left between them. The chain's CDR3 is CASSQGAGLSSYEQYF. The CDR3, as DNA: TGTGCCAGCAGCCAGGGAGCGGGCCTTAGCTCCTACGAGCAGTACTTC.

The CDR3 loop reads CASSDGLASEQYF. The CDR3 nucleotides are TGTGCCAGCAGTGACGGGCTAGCGTCCGAGCAGTACTTC. The chain carries TRBV6-4 and TRBJ2-7, with D perhaps TRBD2 (6 bases). The CDR3 runs to 13 residues. The V gene lost 2 bases and the J gene lost 6 bases, with 11 bases spanning the gap. The germline CDR1 and CDR2 sequences are MRHNA and SNTAGT.

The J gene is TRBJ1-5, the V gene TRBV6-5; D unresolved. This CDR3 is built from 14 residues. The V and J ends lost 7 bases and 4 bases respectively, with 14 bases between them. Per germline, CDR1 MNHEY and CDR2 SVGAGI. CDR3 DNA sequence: TGTGCCAGCATCCCCGGGGAAAGGAATCAGCCCCAGCATTTT. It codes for CASIPGERNQPQHF.

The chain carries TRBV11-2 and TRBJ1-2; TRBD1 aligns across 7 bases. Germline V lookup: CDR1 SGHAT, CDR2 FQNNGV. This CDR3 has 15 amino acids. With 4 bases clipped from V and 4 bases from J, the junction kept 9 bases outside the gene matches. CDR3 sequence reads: CASSSPQGQTYGYTF. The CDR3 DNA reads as TGTGCCAGCAGCTCACCACAGGGACAGACCTATGGCTACACCTTC.

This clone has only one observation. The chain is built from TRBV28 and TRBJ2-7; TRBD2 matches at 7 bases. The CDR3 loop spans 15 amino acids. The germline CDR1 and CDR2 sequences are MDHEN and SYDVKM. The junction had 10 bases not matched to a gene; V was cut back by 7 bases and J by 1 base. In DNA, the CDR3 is TGTGCCAGCACCGAAAGCGGGACTCCTTCCTACGAGCAGTACTTC. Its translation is CASTESGTPSYEQYF.

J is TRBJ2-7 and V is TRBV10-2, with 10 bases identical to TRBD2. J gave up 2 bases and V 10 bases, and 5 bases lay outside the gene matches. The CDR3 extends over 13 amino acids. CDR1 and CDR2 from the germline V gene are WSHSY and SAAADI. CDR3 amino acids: CATRAGGAYEQYF. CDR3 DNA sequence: TGCGCCACCCGAGCGGGAGGGGCCTACGAGCAGTACTTC.

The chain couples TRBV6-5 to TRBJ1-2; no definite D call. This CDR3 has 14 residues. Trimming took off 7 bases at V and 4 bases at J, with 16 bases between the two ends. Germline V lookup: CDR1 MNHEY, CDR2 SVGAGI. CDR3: CASIRAPGIYGYTF. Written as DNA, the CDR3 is TGTGCCAGCATTCGGGCTCCCGGGATCTATGGCTACACCTTC.

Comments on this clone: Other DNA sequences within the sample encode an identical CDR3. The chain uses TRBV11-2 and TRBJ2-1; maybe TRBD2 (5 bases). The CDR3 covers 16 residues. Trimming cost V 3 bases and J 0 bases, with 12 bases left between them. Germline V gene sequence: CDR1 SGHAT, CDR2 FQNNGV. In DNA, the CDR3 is TGTGCCAGCAGCTTGGGCGGGCTGAGCTCCTACAATGAGCAGTTCTTC. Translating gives CASSLGGLSSYNEQFF.

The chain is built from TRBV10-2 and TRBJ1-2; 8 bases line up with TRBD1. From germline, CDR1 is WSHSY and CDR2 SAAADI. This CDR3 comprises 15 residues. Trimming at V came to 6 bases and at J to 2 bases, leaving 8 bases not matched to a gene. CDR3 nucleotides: TGCGCCAGCAGGACAGGGGACAAACTCAACTATGGCTACACCTTC. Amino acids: CASRTGDKLNYGYTF.

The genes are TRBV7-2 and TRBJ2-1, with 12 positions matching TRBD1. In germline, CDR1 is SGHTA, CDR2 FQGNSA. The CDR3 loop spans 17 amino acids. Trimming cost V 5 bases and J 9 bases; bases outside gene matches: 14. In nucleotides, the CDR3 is TGTGCCAGCAGCCTCACCGGGACAGGGGGCTGGGGAGGTGAGCAGTTCTTC. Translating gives CASSLTGTGGWGGEQFF.

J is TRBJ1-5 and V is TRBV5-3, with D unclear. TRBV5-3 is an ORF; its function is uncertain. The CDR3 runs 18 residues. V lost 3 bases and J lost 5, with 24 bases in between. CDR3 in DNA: TGTGCCAGAAGCTATGATGATGTTTACCCCCAGAGGCATCAGCCCCAGCATTTT. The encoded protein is CARSYDDVYPQRHQPQHF.

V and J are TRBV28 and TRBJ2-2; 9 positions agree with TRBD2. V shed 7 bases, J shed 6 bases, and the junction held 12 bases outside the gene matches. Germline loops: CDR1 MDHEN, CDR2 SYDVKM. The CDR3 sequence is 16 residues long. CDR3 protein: CASTLGGSGSPGELFF. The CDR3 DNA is TGTGCCAGCACCCTGGGGGGTAGCGGGAGTCCCGGGGAGCTGTTTTTT.

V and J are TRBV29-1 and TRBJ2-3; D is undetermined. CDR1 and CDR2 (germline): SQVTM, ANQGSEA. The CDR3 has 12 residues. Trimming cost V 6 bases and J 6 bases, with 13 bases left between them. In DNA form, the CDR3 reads TGCAGCGTCCGAGCCACCGGGGATACGCAGTATTTT. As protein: CSVRATGDTQYF.

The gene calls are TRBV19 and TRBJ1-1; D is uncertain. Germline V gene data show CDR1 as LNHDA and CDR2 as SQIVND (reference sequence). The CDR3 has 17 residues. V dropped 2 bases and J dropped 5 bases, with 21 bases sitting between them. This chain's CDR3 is CASSITRDRSFWTEAFF. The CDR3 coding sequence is TGTGCCAGTAGTATAACCCGGGATAGGAGTTTTTGGACTGAAGCTTTCTTT.

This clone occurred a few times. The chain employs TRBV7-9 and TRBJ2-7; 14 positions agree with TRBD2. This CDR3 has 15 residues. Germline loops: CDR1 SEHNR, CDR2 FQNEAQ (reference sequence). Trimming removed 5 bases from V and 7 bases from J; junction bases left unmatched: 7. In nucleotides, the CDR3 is TGTGCCAGCAGCCCGGGACTAGCGGGAGTAGGGGAGCAGTACTTC. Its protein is CASSPGLAGVGEQYF.

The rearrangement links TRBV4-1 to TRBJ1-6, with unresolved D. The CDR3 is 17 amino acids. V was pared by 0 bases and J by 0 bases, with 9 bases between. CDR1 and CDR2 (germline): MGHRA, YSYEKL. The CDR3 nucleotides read TGCGCCAGCAGCCAAGATCTCTCGAGCTCCTATAATTCACCCCTCCACTTT. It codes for CASSQDLSSSYNSPLHF.

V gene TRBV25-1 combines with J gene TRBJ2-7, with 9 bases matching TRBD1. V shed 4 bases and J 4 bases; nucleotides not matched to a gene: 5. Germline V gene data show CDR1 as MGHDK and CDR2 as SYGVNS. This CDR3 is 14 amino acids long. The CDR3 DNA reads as TGTGCCAGCAGTGTCGGGACAGGGAGGTACGAGCAGTACTTC. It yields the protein CASSVGTGRYEQYF.

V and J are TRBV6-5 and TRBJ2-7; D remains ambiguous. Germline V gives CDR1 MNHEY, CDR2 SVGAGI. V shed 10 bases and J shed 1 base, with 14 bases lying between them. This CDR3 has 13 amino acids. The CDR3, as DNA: TGTGCCATCGGCCGAGTAGCATCCTACGAGCAGTACTTC. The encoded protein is CAIGRVASYEQYF.

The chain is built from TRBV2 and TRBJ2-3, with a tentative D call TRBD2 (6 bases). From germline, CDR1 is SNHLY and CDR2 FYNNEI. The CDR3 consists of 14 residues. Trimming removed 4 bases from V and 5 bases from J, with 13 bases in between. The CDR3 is CASSARLVGDTQYF. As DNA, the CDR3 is TGTGCCAGCAGTGCCCGACTAGTTGGAGATACGCAGTATTTT.

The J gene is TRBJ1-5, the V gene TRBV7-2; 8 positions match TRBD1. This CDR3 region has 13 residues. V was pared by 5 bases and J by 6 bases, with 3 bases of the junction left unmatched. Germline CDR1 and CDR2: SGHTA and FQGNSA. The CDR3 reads CASSQGAGQPQHF. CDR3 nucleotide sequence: TGTGCCAGCAGCCAGGGGGCAGGTCAGCCCCAGCATTTT.

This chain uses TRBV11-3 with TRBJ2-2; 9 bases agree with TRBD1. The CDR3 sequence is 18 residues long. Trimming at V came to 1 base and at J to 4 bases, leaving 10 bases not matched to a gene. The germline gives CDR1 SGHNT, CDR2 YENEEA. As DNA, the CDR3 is TGTGCCAGCAGCTTAGCCCCGGGACAGGGAGGGGGCACCGGGGAGCTGTTTTTT. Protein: CASSLAPGQGGGTGELFF.

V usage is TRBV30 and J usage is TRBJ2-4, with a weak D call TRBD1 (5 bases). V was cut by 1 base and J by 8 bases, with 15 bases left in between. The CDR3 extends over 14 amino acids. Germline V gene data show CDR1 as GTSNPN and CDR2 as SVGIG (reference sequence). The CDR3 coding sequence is TGTGCCTGGAGTGGGGGCCAGGCGGAGCACATTCAGTACTTC. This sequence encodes CAWSGGQAEHIQYF.